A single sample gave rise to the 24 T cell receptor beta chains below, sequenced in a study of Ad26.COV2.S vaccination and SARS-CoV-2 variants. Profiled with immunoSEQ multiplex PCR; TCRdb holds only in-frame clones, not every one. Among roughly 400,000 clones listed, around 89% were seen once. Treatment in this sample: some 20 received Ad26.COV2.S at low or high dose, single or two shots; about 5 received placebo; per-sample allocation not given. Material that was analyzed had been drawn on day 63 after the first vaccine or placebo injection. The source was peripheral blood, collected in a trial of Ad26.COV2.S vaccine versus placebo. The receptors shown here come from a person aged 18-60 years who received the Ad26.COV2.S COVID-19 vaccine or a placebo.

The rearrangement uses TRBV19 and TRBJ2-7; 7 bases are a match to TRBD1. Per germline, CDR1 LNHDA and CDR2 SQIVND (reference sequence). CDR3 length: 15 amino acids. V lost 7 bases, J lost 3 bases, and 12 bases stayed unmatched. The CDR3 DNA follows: TGTGCCAGTACCCCAGAAGAAGGGACAGTCTACGAGCAGTACTTC. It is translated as CASTPEEGTVYEQYF. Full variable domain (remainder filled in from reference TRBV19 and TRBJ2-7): DGGITQSPKYLFRKEGQNVTLSCEQNLNHDAMYWYRQDPGQGLRLIYYSQIVNDFQKGDIAEGYSVSREKKESFPLTVTSAQKNPTAFYLCASTPEEGTVYEQYFGPGTRLTVT.

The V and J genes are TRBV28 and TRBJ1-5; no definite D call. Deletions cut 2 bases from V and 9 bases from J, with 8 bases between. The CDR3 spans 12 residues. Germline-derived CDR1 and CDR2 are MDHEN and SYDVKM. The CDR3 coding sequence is TGTGCCAGCAGTTTACGCGTAGGGCCCCAGCATTTT. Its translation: CASSLRVGPQHF. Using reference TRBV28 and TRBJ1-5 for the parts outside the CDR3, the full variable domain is DVKVTQSSRYLVKRTGEKVFLECVQDMDHENMFWYRQDPGLGLRLIYFSYDVKMKEKGDIPEGYSVSREKKERFSLILESASTNQTSMYLCASSLRVGPQHFGDGTRLSIL.

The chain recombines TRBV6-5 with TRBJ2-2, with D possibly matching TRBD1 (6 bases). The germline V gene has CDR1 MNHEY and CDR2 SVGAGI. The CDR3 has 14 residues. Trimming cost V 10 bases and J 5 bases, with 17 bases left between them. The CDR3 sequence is CATLARGVTGELFF. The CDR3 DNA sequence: TGTGCCACCTTGGCCAGGGGCGTTACCGGGGAGCTGTTTTTT.

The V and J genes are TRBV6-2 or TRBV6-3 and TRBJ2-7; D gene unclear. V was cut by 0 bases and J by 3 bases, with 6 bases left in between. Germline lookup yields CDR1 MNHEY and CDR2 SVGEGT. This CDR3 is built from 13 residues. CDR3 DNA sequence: TGTGCCAGCAGTTACTCACCGAGCTACGAGCAGTACTTC. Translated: CASSYSPSYEQYF.

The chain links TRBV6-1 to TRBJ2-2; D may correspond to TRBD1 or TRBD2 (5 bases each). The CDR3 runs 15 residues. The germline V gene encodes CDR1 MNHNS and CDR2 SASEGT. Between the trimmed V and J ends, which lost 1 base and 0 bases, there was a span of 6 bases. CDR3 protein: CASSEGGANTGELFF. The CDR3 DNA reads TGTGCCAGCAGTGAAGGAGGGGCGAACACCGGGGAGCTGTTTTTT.

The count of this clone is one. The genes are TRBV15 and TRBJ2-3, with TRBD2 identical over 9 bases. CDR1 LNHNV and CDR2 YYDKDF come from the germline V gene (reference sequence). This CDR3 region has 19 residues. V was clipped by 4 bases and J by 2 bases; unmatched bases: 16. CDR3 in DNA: TGTGCCACCAGCACGGAGCGGGAGGTGGGGGCCATCGTCACAGATACGCAGTATTTT. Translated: CATSTEREVGAIVTDTQYF.

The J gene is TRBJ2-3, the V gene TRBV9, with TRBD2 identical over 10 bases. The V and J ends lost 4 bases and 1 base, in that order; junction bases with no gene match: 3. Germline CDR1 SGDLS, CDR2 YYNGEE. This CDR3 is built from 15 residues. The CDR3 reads CASSSSGGRTDTQYF. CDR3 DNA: TGTGCCAGCAGCTCTAGCGGGGGCCGCACAGATACGCAGTATTTT.

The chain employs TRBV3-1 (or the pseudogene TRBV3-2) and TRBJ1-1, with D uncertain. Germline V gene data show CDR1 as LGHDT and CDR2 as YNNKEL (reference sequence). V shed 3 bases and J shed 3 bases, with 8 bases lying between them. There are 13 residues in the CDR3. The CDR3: CASSQREDTEAFF. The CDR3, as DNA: TGTGCCAGCAGCCAGAGGGAGGACACTGAAGCTTTCTTT.

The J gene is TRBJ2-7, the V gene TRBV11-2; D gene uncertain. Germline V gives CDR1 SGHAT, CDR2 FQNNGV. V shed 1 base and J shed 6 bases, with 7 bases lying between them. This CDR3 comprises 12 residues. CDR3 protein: CASSLGLLEQYF. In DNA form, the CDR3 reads TGTGCCAGCAGCTTAGGACTGCTCGAGCAGTACTTC.

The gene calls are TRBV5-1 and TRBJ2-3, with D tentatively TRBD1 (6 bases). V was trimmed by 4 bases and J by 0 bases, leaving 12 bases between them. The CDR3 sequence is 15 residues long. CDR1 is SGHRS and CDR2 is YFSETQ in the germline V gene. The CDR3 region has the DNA TGCGCCAGCAGCGAAGACAGGACTAGCACAGATACGCAGTATTTT. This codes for CASSEDRTSTDTQYF.

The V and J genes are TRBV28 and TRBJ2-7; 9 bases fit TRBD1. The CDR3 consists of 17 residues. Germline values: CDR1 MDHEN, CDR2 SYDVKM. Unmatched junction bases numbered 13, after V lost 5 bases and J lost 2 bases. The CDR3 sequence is CASSIRTGVGLAYEQYF. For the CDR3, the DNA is TGTGCCAGCAGTATCCGGACAGGGGTTGGACTAGCCTACGAGCAGTACTTC.

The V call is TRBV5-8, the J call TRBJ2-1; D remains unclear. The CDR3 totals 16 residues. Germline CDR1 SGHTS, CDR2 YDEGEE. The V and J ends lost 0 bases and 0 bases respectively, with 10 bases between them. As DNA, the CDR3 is TGTGCCAGCAGCTTGGGGCTGTGGAGCTCCTACAATGAGCAGTTCTTC. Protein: CASSLGLWSSYNEQFF.

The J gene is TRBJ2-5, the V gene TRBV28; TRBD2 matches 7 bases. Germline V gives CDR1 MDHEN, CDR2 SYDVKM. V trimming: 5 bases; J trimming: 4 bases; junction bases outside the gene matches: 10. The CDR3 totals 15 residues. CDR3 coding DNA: TGTGCCAGCAGTGGGAGCGGGATTTCGTTAGAGACCCAGTACTTC. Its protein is CASSGSGISLETQYF. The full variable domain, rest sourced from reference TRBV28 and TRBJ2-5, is DVKVTQSSRYLVKRTGEKVFLECVQDMDHENMFWYRQDPGLGLRLIYFSYDVKMKEKGDIPEGYSVSREKKERFSLILESASTNQTSMYLCASSGSGISLETQYFGPGTRLLVL.

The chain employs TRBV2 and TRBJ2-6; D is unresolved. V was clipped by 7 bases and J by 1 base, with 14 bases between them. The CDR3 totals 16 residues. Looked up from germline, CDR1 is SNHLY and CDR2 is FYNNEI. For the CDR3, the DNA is TGTGCCAGCATAGGTCGTATACGGTCTGGGGCCAACGTCCTGACTTTC. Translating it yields CASIGRIRSGANVLTF.

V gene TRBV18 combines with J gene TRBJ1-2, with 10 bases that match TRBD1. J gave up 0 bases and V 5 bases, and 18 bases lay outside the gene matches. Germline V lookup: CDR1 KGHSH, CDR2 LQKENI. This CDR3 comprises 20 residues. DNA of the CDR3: TGTGCCAGCTCAACCGGGACAGGGGTCGCTTTCGGTCTCCCTAACTATGGCTACACCTTC. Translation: CASSTGTGVAFGLPNYGYTF.

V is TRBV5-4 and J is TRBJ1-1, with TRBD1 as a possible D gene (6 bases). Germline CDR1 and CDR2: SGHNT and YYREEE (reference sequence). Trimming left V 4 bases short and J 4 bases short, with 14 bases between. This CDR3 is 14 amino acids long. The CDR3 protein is CASSPPTGLTEAFF. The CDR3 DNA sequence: TGTGCCAGCAGCCCCCCCACAGGGCTCACTGAAGCTTTCTTT.

CDR3 amino acids: CASSTGGGPGELFF. CDR3 nucleotide sequence: TGCGCCAGCAGCACCGGTGGGGGACCCGGGGAGCTGTTTTTT. This chain joins TRBV5-1 and TRBJ2-2; D is perhaps TRBD1 or TRBD2 (5 bases each). The ends were cut back, 4 bases at V and 6 bases at J, with 13 bases in the middle. Germline assignment: CDR1 SGHRS and CDR2 YFSETQ. This CDR3 has 14 residues.

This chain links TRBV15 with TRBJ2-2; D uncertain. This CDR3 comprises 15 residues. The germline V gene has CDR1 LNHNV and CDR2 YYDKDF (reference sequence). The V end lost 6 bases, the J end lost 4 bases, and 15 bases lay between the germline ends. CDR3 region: CATRKDRLSTGELFF. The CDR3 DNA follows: TGTGCCACCAGGAAGGATAGGTTGAGCACCGGGGAGCTGTTTTTT.

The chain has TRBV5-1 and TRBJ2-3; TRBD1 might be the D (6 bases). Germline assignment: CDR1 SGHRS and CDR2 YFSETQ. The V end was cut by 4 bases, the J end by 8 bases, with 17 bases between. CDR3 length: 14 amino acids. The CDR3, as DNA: TGCGCCAGCAGCGAAGGACAGTCGAAAGGTACGCAGTATTTT. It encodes CASSEGQSKGTQYF.

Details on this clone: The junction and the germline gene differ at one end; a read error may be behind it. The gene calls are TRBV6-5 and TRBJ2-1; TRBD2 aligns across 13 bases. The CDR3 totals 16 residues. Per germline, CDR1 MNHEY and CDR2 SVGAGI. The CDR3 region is CASSYFGTSGNNEQFF. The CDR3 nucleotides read TGTGCCAGCAGCTACTTTGGGACTAGCGGGAACAATGAGCAGTTCTTC.

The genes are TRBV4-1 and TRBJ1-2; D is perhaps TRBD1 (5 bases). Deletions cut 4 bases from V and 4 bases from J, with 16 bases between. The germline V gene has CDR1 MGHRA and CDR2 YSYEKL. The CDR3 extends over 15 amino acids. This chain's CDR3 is CASSPDWGVGYGYTF. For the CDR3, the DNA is TGCGCCAGCAGCCCGGATTGGGGGGTCGGCTATGGCTACACCTTC.

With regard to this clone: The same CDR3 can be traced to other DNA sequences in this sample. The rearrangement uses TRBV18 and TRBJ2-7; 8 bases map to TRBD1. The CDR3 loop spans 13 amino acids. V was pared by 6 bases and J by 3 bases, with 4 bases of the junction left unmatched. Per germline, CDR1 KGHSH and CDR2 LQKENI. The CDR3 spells CASSLTGGYEQYF. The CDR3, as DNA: TGTGCCAGCTCGCTCACAGGGGGCTACGAGCAGTACTTC.

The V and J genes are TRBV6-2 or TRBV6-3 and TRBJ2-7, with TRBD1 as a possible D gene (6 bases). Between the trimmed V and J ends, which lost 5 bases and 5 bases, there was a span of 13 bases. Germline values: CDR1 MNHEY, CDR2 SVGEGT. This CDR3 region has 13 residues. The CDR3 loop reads CASSDRLLDEQYF. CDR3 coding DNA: TGTGCCAGCAGTGACAGGTTACTCGACGAGCAGTACTTC.

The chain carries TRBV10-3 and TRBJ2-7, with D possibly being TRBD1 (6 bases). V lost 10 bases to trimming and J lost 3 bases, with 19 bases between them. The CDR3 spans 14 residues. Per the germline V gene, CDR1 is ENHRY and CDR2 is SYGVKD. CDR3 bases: TGTGCCACCACGGACGGGACAAAGGACTACGAGCAGTACTTC. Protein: CATTDGTKDYEQYF.